Each of the 8 T cell receptor beta chains below was sequenced from the same sample in a study of blood T cell repertoires in COVID-19. Method: immunoSEQ multiplex PCR; TCRdb's copy keeps in-frame clones and lacks some. The sample lists approximately 94,000 clones; about 91% were seen once. Sample: peripheral blood. The receptors come from a woman aged 65 to 85 with acute or convalescent COVID-19.

J is TRBJ2-7 and V is TRBV7-9, with a tentative D call TRBD2 (5 bases). CDR1 SEHNR and CDR2 FQNEAQ come from the germline V gene (reference sequence). The CDR3 runs 12 residues. Trimming removed 5 bases from V and 7 bases from J, with 12 bases in between. The CDR3 sequence is CASSRETGEQYF. In DNA, the CDR3 is TGTGCCAGCAGCCGAGAAACGGGGGAGCAGTACTTC.

This clone was observed once. The J gene is TRBJ1-1, the V gene TRBV3-1 (or the pseudogene TRBV3-2); 8 bases agree with TRBD1. Germline V lookup: CDR1 LGHDT, CDR2 YNNKEL (reference sequence). V trimming: 4 bases; J trimming: 7 bases; junction bases outside the gene matches: 5. The CDR3 totals 13 residues. CDR3 DNA sequence: TGTGCCAGCAGCCCCAGGGGGCAGGGTGAAGCTTTCTTT. Amino acids: CASSPRGQGEAFF.

V usage is TRBV19 and J usage is TRBJ1-2; 7 nucleotides align to TRBD1. The CDR3 extends over 14 amino acids. From germline, CDR1 is LNHDA and CDR2 SQIVND (reference sequence). V shed 6 bases, J shed 10 bases, and the junction held 14 bases outside the gene matches. The CDR3: CASSDAYRGYDYTF. The CDR3 bases are TGTGCCAGTAGCGATGCCTACAGGGGTTACGACTACACCTTC.

The sample holds one count of this clone. The V gene is TRBV19, the J gene TRBJ2-2; possible D gene TRBD1, 5 bases. The CDR3 consists of 13 residues. Trimming left V 4 bases short and J 7 bases short, with 10 bases between. Germline lookup yields CDR1 LNHDA and CDR2 SQIVND (reference sequence). In nucleotides, the CDR3 is TGTGCCAGTAGTACCGACAGTTTCGGGGAGCTGTTTTTT. This translates into CASSTDSFGELFF.

The chain links TRBV5-1 to TRBJ1-4; 10 bases match TRBD1. The germline gives CDR1 SGHRS, CDR2 YFSETQ. V was clipped by 4 bases and J by 8 bases; unmatched bases: 8. CDR3 size: 15 residues. The CDR3 sequence is CASSETGTGVEKLFF. The CDR3 DNA is TGCGCCAGCAGCGAAACCGGGACAGGGGTCGAAAAACTGTTTTTT.

The chain carries TRBV27 and TRBJ2-1, with 9 bases lining up with TRBD2. CDR3 length: 17 residues. The ends lost 7 bases at V and 8 bases at J; junction bases unmatched: 18. The germline CDR1 and CDR2 sequences are MNHEY and SMNVEV (reference sequence). The chain's CDR3 is CASTQRLSGSLSHEQFF. Here the CDR3 DNA reads TGTGCCAGCACCCAACGACTTAGCGGGAGCCTCTCCCATGAGCAGTTCTTC.

The chain couples TRBV10-1 to TRBJ2-7; D may be TRBD1 (6 bases). The CDR3 length is 15 residues. The germline V and J ends were trimmed by 6 bases and 6 bases, with 21 bases remaining between them. CDR1 is WNHNN and CDR2 is SYGVQD in the germline V gene (reference sequence). The CDR3 coding sequence is TGCGCCAGCAGCCGCATCGCAGGGGCCTTCAGCGAGCAGTACTTC. This encodes CASSRIAGAFSEQYF.

The rearrangement joins TRBV5-1 to TRBJ1-1, with D perhaps TRBD1 (5 bases). V gave up 0 bases and J gave up 1 base, with 10 bases separating them. The CDR3 consists of 15 residues. Germline V gene data show CDR1 as SGHRS and CDR2 as YFSETQ. The CDR3, as DNA: TGCGCCAGCAGCTTGGTTCCAGGGCCGAACACTGAAGCTTTCTTT. This codes for CASSLVPGPNTEAFF. The whole variable domain, remainder taken from reference TRBV5-1 and TRBJ1-1, is KAGVTQTPRYLIKTRGQQVTLSCSPISGHRSVSWYQQTPGQGLQFLFEYFSETQRNKGNFPGRFSGRQFSNSRSEMNVSTLELGDSALYLCASSLVPGPNTEAFFGQGTRLTVV.